This T cell receptor beta chain was recovered during a study of T cells in Graves' hyperthyroidism and ophthalmopathy (dated by TCRdb to about 2019). Looking at the study overall: Peripheral blood samples were taken at the time of initial diagnosis, prior to any treatment. TCR V-J signatures able to tell the groups apart were searched for in a discovery cohort of some 97 patients, of whom 43 had Graves' ophthalmopathy and roughly 57 had stable Graves' hyperthyroidism. Prospective prediction of ophthalmopathy was tested in an independent validation cohort consisting of about 20 hyperthyroidism patients and approximately 16 patients who later progressed to ophthalmopathy. The 100 discovery patients were randomly split 7:3 into training and test sets. The study also compared thyroid tissue and blood T-cell repertoires from more than 5 Graves' hyperthyroidism patients. After blood sampling, hyperthyroidism patients were treated with methimazole at a starting dose of 30 mg daily, and ophthalmopathy patients were treated with high-dose intravenous methylprednisolone. TCR Vbeta CDR3 sequencing of 120 to 150 peripheral blood samples (around 45 ophthalmopathy, 75 hyperthyroidism and approximately 17 progressor patients) is reported in the paper. The paper as a whole reports these results and caveats: In validation, progression to ophthalmopathy was predicted by the model with approximately 67% sensitivity and 72% to 85% specificity, a median of around 5.9 months before onset. Most expanded thyroid clonotypes (frequency above 0.001) were also detected in blood, suggesting blood repertoires may reflect thyroid immune responses. A model built on a 13 V-J signature distinguished ophthalmopathy from stable hyperthyroidism, reaching 85% to 90% sensitivity and around 81% specificity in cross-validation and 80%/75% in testing. No statistical method was used to set the sample size in advance, and investigators knew the group allocation.

A remark on this clonotype: The clone's antigen remains unknown. The sample holds no much larger clone one base away, and base qualities are not on file.

The TCR beta CDR3 regions were amplified from the RNA transcripts. A first-round RT-PCR of the TCR CDR3 used the HTBI primer set with the Qiagen OneStep RT-PCR kit. A second multiplex PCR round built the libraries, followed by size selection and purification. The libraries were sequenced on an Illumina HiSeq2000 using paired-end 100 bp reads. In the original analysis: SOAPnuke was used to process the raw data, removing reads that contained adapters or uncalled bases, had a mean Phred below 15, or lacked an exact match to the constant primer or identifier. High-quality paired reads were merged using COPE v1.2.5, and each unique nucleotide sequence was defined as a clonotype. Clonotypes were aligned to IMGT TRBV, TRBD and TRBJ reference segments using MiTCR v1.1. The analysis included only V-J combinations with a frequency above 0.0001, which together covered 99% to 99.2% of the repertoires. A TCS score was defined as the ratio between F50 (clonal expansion) and ExV (chaos), using BLOSUM62-based TCRdist between CDR3 peptides within each V-J. Welch's t-statistics and random forest reduced 500 to 550 V-J features to 13, which were used in a naive Bayes classifier (R e1071). TCRdb reworked the public reads: Q25 trimming with fastp, MiXCR clone assembly, productive beta chains retained. For every CDR3 protein sequence, its rows merge into one entry that carries the most common genes and DNA. The V and J calls, along with clone size, are taken from TCRdb and not from the paper's own processing. This sample has 550,000 to 800,000 distinct CDR3 sequences in its table, and around 15% of those were observed once. The ten largest clonotypes hold around 7.7% of the sample.

V gives up 5 bases and J gives up 3 bases, and the segment between their germline ends measures 16 bases. According to the germline V gene, CDR1 reads SGHAT and CDR2 reads FQNNGV. From its cysteine to its phenylalanine, the CDR3 spans 15 amino acids. Only the CDR3 part of the read is kept: 45 bases, read in frame from the first base. Stable Graves' hyperthyroidism was defined as no progression to ophthalmopathy during 18 months of follow-up. Hyperthyroidism patients were newly diagnosed, with disease duration under 2 months, and aged 18 to 65 years. Any patient with an uncontrolled infection, another autoimmune disease, pregnancy or lactation was excluded. Clinical symptoms, serum thyroxine and TRAb, thyroid ultrasound, and orbital computed tomography formed the basis for the diagnoses. Ficoll-Paque density gradient centrifugation was used to isolate PBMCs from around 9.1 ml of fresh peripheral blood. Total RNA was extracted using Trizol reagent, and RNA quality was assessed on an Agilent 2100 Bioanalyzer.

The chain uses TRBV11-2 and TRBJ1-2, and possibly TRBD1, on 5 matching bases. This receptor was obtained from a man aged 18 to 30 with Graves' hyperthyroidism. The specimen sequenced was blood. The CDR3 reads CASSIAAGSHYGYTF. The DNA is as follows: TGTGCCAGCAGCATAGCCGCAGGGTCGCACTATGGCTACACCTTC.